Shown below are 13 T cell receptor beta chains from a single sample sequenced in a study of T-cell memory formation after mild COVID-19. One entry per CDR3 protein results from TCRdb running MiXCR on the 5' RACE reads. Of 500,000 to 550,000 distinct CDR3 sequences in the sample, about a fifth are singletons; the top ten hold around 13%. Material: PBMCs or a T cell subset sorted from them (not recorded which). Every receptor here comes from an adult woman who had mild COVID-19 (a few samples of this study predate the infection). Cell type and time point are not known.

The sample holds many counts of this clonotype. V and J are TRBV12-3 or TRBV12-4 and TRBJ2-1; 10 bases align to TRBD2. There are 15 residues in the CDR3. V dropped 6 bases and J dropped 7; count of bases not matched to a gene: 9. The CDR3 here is CASRRAGGPGNEQFF. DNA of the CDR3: TGTGCCAGCAGGCGAGCGGGGGGGCCTGGGAATGAGCAGTTCTTC.

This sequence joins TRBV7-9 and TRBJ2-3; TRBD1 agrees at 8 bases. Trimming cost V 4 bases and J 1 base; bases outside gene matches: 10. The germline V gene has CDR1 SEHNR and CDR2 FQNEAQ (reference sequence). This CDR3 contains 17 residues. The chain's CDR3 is CASSSPGQVFGTDTQYF. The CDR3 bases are TGTGCCAGCAGCTCACCGGGACAGGTCTTCGGCACAGATACGCAGTATTTT.

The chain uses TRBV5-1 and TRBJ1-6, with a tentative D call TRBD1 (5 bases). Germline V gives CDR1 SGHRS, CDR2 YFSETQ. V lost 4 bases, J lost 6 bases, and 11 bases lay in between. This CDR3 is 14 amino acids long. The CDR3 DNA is TGCGCCAGCAGCGCGGGGGATGGTAATTCACCCCTCCACTTT. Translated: CASSAGDGNSPLHF.

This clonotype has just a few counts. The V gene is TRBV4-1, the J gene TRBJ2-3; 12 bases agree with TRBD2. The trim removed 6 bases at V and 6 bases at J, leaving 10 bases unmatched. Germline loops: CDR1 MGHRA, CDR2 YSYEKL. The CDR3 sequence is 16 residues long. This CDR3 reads CASRAVLAGGRDTQYF. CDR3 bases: TGCGCCAGCAGAGCCGTACTAGCGGGGGGACGGGATACGCAGTATTTT.

The CDR3 coding sequence is TGTGCCAGCAGCTTATACGGGAGTGGGGTTGGTAATGAGCAGTTCTTC. This encodes CASSLYGSGVGNEQFF. J is TRBJ2-1 and V is TRBV7-3; possibly TRBD2 for D (6 bases). CDR1 is SGHTA and CDR2 is FQGTGA in the germline V gene. The CDR3 contains 16 residues. V dropped 2 bases and J dropped 7 bases, with 18 bases sitting between them.

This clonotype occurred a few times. CDR3 sequence: CATSTPPGRGADTQYF. CDR3 bases: TGTGCCACCAGCACTCCGCCGGGGCGGGGGGCAGATACGCAGTATTTT. The rearrangement joins TRBV15 to TRBJ2-3, with TRBD2 matching over 8 bases. Germline V gene lookup returns CDR1 LNHNV and CDR2 YYDKDF (reference sequence). Germline trimming cut 4 bases from V and 4 bases from J; bases unmatched to any gene: 10. The CDR3 is 16 amino acids.

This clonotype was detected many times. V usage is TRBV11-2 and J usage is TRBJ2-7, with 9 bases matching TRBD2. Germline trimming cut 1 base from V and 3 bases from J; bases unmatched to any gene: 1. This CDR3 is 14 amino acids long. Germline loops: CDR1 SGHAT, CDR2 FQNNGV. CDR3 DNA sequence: TGTGCCAGCAGCTTAGGAGCGGGAGGCTACGAGCAGTACTTC. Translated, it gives CASSLGAGGYEQYF.

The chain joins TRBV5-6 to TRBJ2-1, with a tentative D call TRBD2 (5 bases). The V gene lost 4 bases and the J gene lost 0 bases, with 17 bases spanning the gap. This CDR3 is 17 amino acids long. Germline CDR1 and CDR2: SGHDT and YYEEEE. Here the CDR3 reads CASSQPIASSSYNEQFF. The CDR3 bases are TGTGCCAGCAGCCAGCCCATAGCGTCTAGCTCCTACAATGAGCAGTTCTTC.

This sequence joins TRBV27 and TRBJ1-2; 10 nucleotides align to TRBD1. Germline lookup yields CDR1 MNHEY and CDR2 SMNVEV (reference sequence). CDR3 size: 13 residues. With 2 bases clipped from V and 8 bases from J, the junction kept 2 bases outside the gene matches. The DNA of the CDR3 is TGTGCCAGCAGTTTACGGACAGGGGGAGGCTACACCTTC. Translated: CASSLRTGGGYTF.

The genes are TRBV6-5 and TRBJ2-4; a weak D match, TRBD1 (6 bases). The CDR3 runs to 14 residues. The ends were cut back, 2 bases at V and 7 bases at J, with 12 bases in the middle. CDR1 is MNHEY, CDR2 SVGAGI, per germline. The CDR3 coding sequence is TGTGCCAGCAGTTACGGGGTCAGGGGTAACATTCAGTACTTC. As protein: CASSYGVRGNIQYF.

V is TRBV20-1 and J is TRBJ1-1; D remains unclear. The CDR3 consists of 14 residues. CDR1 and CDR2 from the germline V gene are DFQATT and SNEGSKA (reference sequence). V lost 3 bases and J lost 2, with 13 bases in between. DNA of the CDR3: TGCAGTGCTAGCAACGGACGGCTAAACACTGAAGCTTTCTTT. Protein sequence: CSASNGRLNTEAFF.

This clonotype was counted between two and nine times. CDR3 nucleotides: TGTGCCAGCAGGGGACAGGGGGCTTCACCCCTCCACTTT. Translated, it gives CASRGQGASPLHF. V is TRBV6-5 and J is TRBJ1-6; TRBD1 matches 12 bases. Germline CDR1 and CDR2: MNHEY and SVGAGI. This CDR3 region has 13 residues. V shed 6 bases, J shed 9 bases, and the junction held 0 bases outside the gene matches.

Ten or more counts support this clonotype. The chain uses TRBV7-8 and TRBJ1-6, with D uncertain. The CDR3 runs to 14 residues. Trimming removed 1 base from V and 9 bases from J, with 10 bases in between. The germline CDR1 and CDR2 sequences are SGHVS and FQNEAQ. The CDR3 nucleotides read TGTGCCAGCAGCTTAGTCCGTGAGACTTCACCCCTCCACTTT. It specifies CASSLVRETSPLHF. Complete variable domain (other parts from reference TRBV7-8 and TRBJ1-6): GAGVSQSPRYKVAKRGQDVALRCDPISGHVSLFWYQQALGQGPEFLTYFQNEAQLDKSGLPSDRFFAERPEGSVSTLKIQRTQQEDSAVYLCASSLVRETSPLHFGNGTRLTVT.